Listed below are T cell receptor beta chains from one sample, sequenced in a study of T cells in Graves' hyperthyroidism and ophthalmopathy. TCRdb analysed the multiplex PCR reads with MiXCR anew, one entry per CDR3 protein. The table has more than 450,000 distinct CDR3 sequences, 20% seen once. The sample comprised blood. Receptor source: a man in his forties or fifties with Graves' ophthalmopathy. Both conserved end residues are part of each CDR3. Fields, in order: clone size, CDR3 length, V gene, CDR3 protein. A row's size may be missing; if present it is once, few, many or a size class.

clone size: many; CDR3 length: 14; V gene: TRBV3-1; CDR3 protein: CASSQVFEDNEQFF
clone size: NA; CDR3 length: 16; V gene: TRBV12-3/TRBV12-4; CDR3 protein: CASRDIQESSGNTIYF
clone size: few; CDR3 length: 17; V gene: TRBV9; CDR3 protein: CASSVTGTGGQIGELFF
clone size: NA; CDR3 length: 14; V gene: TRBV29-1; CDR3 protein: CSVELAGPYNEQFF
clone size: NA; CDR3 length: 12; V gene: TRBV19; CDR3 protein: CASSFREETQYF
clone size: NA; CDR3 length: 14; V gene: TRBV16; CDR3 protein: CASSQLELNTEAFF
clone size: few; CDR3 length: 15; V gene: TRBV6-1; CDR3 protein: CASSEYRGPDQPQHF
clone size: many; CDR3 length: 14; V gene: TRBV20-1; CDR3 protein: CSASRQTSGNTIYF
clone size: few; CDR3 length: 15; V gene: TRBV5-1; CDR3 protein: CASKSEETGDYEQYF
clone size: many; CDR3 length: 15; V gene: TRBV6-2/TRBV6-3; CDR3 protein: CASSYSASGMYEQYF
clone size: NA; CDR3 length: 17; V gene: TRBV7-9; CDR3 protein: CASSLGASDLAKNIQYF
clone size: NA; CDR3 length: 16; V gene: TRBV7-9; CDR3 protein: CASRPNRDRGTYEQYF
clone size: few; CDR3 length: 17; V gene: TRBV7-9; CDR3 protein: CASTSGGESGPYNEQFF
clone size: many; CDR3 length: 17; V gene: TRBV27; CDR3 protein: CASSLTLTGVAKNIQYF
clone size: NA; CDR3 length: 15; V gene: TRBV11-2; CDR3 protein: CVSSFPDSGGGTQYF
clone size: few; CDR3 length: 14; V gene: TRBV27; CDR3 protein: CASKEGYDNYGYTF
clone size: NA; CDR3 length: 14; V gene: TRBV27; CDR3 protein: CASSFQNGPYEQYF
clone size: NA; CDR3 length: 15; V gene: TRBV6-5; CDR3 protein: CASSYSTGLNEKLFF
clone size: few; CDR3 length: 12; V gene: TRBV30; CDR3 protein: CAWSPRSDGYTF
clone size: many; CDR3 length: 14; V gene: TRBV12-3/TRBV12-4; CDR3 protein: CASRKGERTDTQYF
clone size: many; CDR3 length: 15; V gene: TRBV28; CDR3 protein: CASSFSSGGYNEQFF
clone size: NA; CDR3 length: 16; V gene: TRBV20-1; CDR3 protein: CSAREGRIGVYNEQFF
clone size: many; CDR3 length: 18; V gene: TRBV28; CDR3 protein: CASTTLSPGTGGYQPQHF
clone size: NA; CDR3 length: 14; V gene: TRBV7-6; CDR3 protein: CASSFLAGADTQYF
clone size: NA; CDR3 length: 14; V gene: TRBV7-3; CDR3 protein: CASSLTAGVYEQFF
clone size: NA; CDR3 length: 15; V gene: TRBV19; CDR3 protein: CASSTTSGGTYEQYF
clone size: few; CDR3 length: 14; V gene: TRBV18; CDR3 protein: CASSPGTGGHGYTF
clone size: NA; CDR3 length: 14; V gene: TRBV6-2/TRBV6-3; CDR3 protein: CASRLRGYTDTQYF
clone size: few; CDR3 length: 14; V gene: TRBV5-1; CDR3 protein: CASSLVLGGQPQHF
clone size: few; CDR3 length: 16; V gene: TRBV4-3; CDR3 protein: CASSQEGAVGAYEQYF
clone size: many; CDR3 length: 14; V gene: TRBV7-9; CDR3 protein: CASSLDSVGETQYF
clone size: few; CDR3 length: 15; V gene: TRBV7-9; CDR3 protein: CASSRGSGYGGGYTF
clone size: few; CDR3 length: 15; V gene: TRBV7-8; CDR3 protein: CASSSPGAFNQPQHF
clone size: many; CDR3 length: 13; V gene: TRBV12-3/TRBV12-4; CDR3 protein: CASSSGGTYEQYF
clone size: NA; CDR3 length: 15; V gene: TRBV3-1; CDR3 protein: CASGLGLAGGETQYF
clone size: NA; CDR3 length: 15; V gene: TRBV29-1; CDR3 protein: CSAHLVGRSSYEQYF
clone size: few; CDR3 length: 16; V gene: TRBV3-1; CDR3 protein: CASSPRLAGIYNEQFF
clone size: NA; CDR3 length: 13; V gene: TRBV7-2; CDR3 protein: CASSRWRGEKLFF
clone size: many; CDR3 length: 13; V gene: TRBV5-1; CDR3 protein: CASSADGNYGYTF
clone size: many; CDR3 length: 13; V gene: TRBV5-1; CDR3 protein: CASSVAGGREQYF
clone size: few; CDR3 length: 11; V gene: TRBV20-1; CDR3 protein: CSARGWDEQYF
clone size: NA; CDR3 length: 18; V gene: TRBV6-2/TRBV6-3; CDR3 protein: CASSYLLRSRLVSNEQFF
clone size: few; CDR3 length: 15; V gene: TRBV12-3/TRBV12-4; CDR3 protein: CASSLGKRAVYGYTF
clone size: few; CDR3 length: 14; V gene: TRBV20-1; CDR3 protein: CSAPERQANTEAFF
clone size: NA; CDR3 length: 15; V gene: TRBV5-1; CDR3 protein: CASSLVWRDENIQYF
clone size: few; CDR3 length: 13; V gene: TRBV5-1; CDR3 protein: CASGPSGQNKKYF
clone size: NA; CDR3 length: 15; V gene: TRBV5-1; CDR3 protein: CASSLGGRSAETQYF
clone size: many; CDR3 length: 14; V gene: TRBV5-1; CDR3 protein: CASSLSQGKMEQFF
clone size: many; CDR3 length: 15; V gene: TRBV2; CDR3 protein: CASNLAGNSYNEQFF
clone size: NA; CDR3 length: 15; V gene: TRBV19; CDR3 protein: CASSGGLDSLYEQYF
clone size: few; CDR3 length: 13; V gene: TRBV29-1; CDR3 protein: CSASSGRRDEQYF